This T cell receptor beta chain was sequenced for a study of T cells in Graves' hyperthyroidism and ophthalmopathy. Uncontrolled infection, other autoimmune disease, pregnancy and lactation each barred patients from inclusion. Amplification targeted TCR beta CDR3 regions from RNA transcripts. The HTBI set primed first-round TCR CDR3 RT-PCR. Each CDR3 protein is one row after TCRdb ran MiXCR on the multiplex PCR reads. The sample records hundreds of thousands of distinct CDR3 sequences, more than 15% being singletons. Germline V gene sequence: CDR1 SQVTM, CDR2 ANQGSEA. The V end lost 4 bases, the J end lost 2 bases, and 6 bases lay between the germline ends. The CDR3 is made up of 13 amino acids.

The sequence derives from a woman in her 40s with Graves' ophthalmopathy. V and J are TRBV29-1 and TRBJ2-6, with D hard to call. The sequencing sample was made of blood. The CDR3 nucleotides are TGCAGCGTTGTGGGGACTGGGGCCAACGTCCTGACTTTC. It codes for CSVVGTGANVLTF.